Listed below are T cell receptor beta chains from one sample, sequenced in a study of blood T cell repertoires in COVID-19. The data were produced by immunoSEQ multiplex PCR, yet TCRdb's version contains in-frame clones alone and is incomplete. This sample has approximately 270,000 clones; approximately 83% occur once, and the top ten carry 3.5% to 4.5%. Material: PBMCs or T cells enriched from blood (not recorded which). The receptors were sampled from a woman aged 30 to 39 who had recovered from COVID-19. CDR3s include the opening cysteine and the closing phenylalanine or tryptophan. The D gene is left open where the match is weak. Size is omitted from some rows. Given values are once, few, many or a class for expanded clones.

V	D	size	J	CDR3	DNA
TRBV6-5	TRBD1	-	TRBJ2-7	CATAPGQWTYEQYF	TGTGCCACCGCCCCGGGACAGTGGACCTACGAGCAGTACTTC
TRBV27	TRBD1	few	TRBJ1-4	CASSPDRGDEKLFF	TGTGCCAGCAGTCCGGACAGGGGAGATGAAAAACTGTTTTTT
TRBV30	TRBD2	-	TRBJ2-2	CAWSTTGLAGGPDTGELFF	TGTGCCTGGAGTACGACGGGACTAGCGGGAGGGCCGGACACCGGGGAGCTGTTTTTT
TRBV18	-	-	TRBJ2-7	CASSPLTNPPFEQYF	TGTGCCAGCTCACCTCTCACTAACCCGCCCTTCGAGCAGTACTTC
TRBV21-1	-	-	TRBJ1-4	CASTNPRHSTLGSEKLFF	TGTGCCAGCACTAATCCCCGTCACAGCACTCTCGGGAGTGAAAAACTGTTTTTT
TRBV4-2	TRBD1	-	TRBJ2-1	CASSQPGTGDYNEQFF	TGTGCCAGCAGCCAGCCAGGGACAGGGGATTACAATGAGCAGTTCTTC
TRBV28	TRBD1	-	TRBJ1-2	CASSTRQGSNYGYTF	TGTGCCAGCTCGACTCGACAGGGGTCTAACTATGGCTACACCTTC
TRBV28	-	-	TRBJ2-7	CASRSGFSSYEQYF	TGTGCCAGCAGGTCGGGTTTCTCCTCCTACGAGCAGTACTTC
TRBV7-9	TRBD1	-	TRBJ1-1	CASSFGTGVNTEAFF	TGTGCCAGCAGCTTCGGGACAGGGGTGAACACTGAAGCTTTCTTT
TRBV4-2	TRBD2	-	TRBJ2-1	CASSQGLAAYNEQFF	TGTGCCAGCAGCCAAGGACTAGCGGCTTACAATGAGCAGTTCTTC
TRBV27	-	-	TRBJ2-7	CASSLFPEGYEQYF	TGTGCCAGCAGTTTATTTCCTGAGGGCTACGAGCAGTACTTC
TRBV4-1	-	few	TRBJ2-2	CASSQDGAGTNTGELFF	TGCGCCAGCAGCCAAGATGGTGCAGGGACGAACACCGGGGAGCTGTTTTTT
TRBV19	-	once	TRBJ1-2	CASSVQSRNGYTF	TGTGCCAGTAGTGTACAGAGTCGGAATGGCTACACCTTC
TRBV19	TRBD1	-	TRBJ1-5	CASAAGQGAYSNQPQHF	TGTGCCAGTGCGGCGGGACAGGGCGCTTATAGCAATCAGCCCCAGCATTTT
TRBV10-1	TRBD1	few	TRBJ2-2	CASSESRGQGAGELFF	TGCGCCAGCAGTGAGTCGCGGGGACAGGGGGCCGGGGAGCTGTTTTTT
TRBV7-9	TRBD1	-	TRBJ1-4	CASSSPDRGAGKLFF	TGTGCCAGCAGCTCCCCTGACAGGGGGGCCGGAAAACTGTTTTTT
TRBV4-2	TRBD2	-	TRBJ2-5	CASSQETAGGQETQYF	TGTGCCAGCAGCCAAGAGACGGCCGGGGGGCAAGAGACCCAGTACTTC
TRBV15	-	-	TRBJ1-5	CATSRAQGSHQPQHF	TGTGCCACCAGCAGAGCCCAGGGGTCTCATCAGCCCCAGCATTTT
TRBV4-2	-	-	TRBJ2-5	CASSQVELRRETQYF	TGTGCCAGCAGCCAAGTGGAGTTGAGGAGGGAGACCCAGTACTTC
TRBV9	TRBD1	-	TRBJ1-1	CASSVGPNMDRSTEAFF	TGTGCCAGCAGCGTCGGACCCAATATGGACAGGTCCACTGAAGCTTTCTTT
TRBV14	TRBD1	-	TRBJ1-3	CASSQGQGAGNTIYF	TGTGCCAGCAGCCAAGGACAGGGGGCTGGAAACACCATATATTTT
TRBV11-2	TRBD2	-	TRBJ2-1	CASSLAGGRRYNEQFF	TGTGCCAGCAGTTTAGCGGGGGGGCGTCGCTACAATGAGCAGTTCTTC
TRBV18	-	-	TRBJ2-3	CASSPNRVTDTQYF	TGTGCCAGCTCACCAAATCGGGTCACAGATACGCAGTATTTT
TRBV2	-	-	TRBJ1-1	CASSVPADATGMGTEAFF	TGTGCCAGCAGTGTCCCCGCCGACGCTACAGGGATGGGGACTGAAGCTTTCTTT
TRBV28	TRBD1	-	TRBJ1-5	CASSLDRGGNQPQHF	TGTGCCAGCAGTTTAGACAGGGGGGGTAATCAGCCCCAGCATTTT
TRBV5-1	TRBD2	-	TRBJ2-5	CASSSGTSPETQYF	TGCGCCAGCAGCTCCGGGACTAGCCCGGAGACCCAGTACTTC
TRBV19	TRBD1	-	TRBJ2-3	CASSTRPRDRDTQYF	TGTGCCAGTAGTACTCGACCCCGGGACAGAGATACGCAGTATTTT
TRBV27	-	-	TRBJ1-6	CASSFWGHVNSPLHF	TGTGCCAGCAGTTTTTGGGGGCACGTTAATTCACCCCTCCACTTT
TRBV7-9	-	-	TRBJ1-1	CASSLAGGRLEAFF	TGTGCCAGCAGCTTAGCAGGAGGGAGACTTGAAGCTTTCTTT
TRBV7-9	TRBD2	-	TRBJ2-6	CASSLMGGRSSGANVLTF	TGTGCCAGCAGCTTGATGGGCGGGAGAAGCTCTGGGGCCAACGTCCTGACTTTC
TRBV19	TRBD1	-	TRBJ2-7	CASSAGTGLYEQYF	TGTGCCAGTAGTGCTGGGACAGGACTCTACGAGCAGTACTTC
TRBV27	-	-	TRBJ2-3	CASVRSSGRTDTQYF	TGTGCCAGCGTTCGGAGTAGCGGACGCACAGATACGCAGTATTTT
TRBV20-1	-	-	TRBJ1-6	CSAKQGPPLHF	TGCAGTGCAAAACAGGGTCCACCCCTCCACTTT
TRBV4-1	TRBD1	-	TRBJ2-1	CASSGSRDSYNEQFF	TGCGCCAGCAGCGGGAGCCGGGACAGTTACAATGAGCAGTTCTTC
TRBV3-1/TRBV3-2	TRBD1	-	TRBJ1-1	CASSRTGGMNTEAFF	TGTGCCAGCAGCAGGACAGGGGGGATGAACACTGAAGCTTTCTTT
TRBV4-2	-	-	TRBJ1-2	CASSQDRGGTDYGYTF	TGTGCCAGCAGCCAAGATCGTGGCGGCACCGACTATGGCTACACCTTC
TRBV6-4	TRBD2	-	TRBJ2-1	CASSVVSGAYNEQFF	TGTGCCAGTAGTGTTGTCAGCGGGGCCTACAATGAGCAGTTCTTC
TRBV15	-	-	TRBJ1-4	CATSKPDSNEKLFF	TGTGCCACCAGCAAACCGGACAGTAATGAAAAACTGTTTTTT
TRBV5-1	TRBD1	-	TRBJ1-5	CASSPDREDQPQHF	TGCGCCAGCAGCCCGGACAGGGAAGATCAGCCCCAGCATTTT
TRBV28	-	-	TRBJ2-1	CASSPMGGSSYNEQFF	TGTGCCAGCAGCCCGATGGGGGGTAGCTCCTACAATGAGCAGTTCTTC
TRBV10-2	TRBD1	-	TRBJ1-5	CASNSGTGGGNQPQHF	TGCGCCAGCAACTCCGGGACAGGGGGCGGCAATCAGCCCCAGCATTTT
TRBV14	-	-	TRBJ1-1	CASSQGMNTEAFF	TGTGCCAGCAGCCAAGGTATGAACACTGAAGCTTTCTTT
TRBV29-1	TRBD1	-	TRBJ2-2	CSADRGDNTGELFF	TGCAGCGCCGACAGGGGGGATAACACCGGGGAGCTGTTTTTT
TRBV18	-	once	TRBJ2-7	CASSGDVPEQYF	TGTGCCAGCTCTGGAGACGTCCCCGAGCAGTACTTC
TRBV11-3	TRBD2	-	TRBJ2-1	CASSPVPAGGTEQFF	TGTGCCAGCAGCCCCGTTCCAGCGGGGGGCACTGAGCAGTTCTTC
TRBV28	TRBD1	-	TRBJ1-1	CASSPGTGGRNTEAFF	TGTGCCAGCAGCCCAGGGACAGGGGGCCGAAACACTGAAGCTTTCTTT
TRBV15	-	few	TRBJ2-3	CATSRSRGPTDTQYF	TGTGCCACCAGCAGATCTAGAGGCCCCACAGATACGCAGTATTTT
TRBV24-1	-	few	TRBJ1-5	CATSDTGSSQPQHF	TGTGCCACCAGTGATACGGGGTCGAGTCAGCCCCAGCATTTT